This T cell receptor (beta chain) is drawn from a study of blood T cell repertoires in COVID-19. Study at large: Nucleic acid was either cDNA or gDNA, and it came from T cells, B-cell-depleted T cells, or PBMCs.

In the authors' workflow: The authors estimated nucleated cell counts from reference gene primer amplification. Generated by immunoSEQ multiplex PCR, the TCRdb table keeps only in-frame clones and is missing some. That table is the source of V, J and clone size, and D and trimming were worked out from the DNA. The sample contains roughly 130,000 clones, 65% to 85% of which appear only once. The germline V gene has CDR1 KGHDR and CDR2 SFDVKD. The V segment lost 4 bases and the J segment 8 bases; nucleotides outside the gene matches: 6. The CDR3 loop spans 14 amino acids. Sequenced material: peripheral blood. The chain has TRBV24-1 and TRBJ1-2; 10 positions agree with TRBD1. The origin of this receptor is a woman aged 70 to 79 with acute or convalescent COVID-19. The CDR3 reads CATSDPGTGEGYTF. Here the CDR3 DNA reads TGTGCCACCAGTGACCCCGGGACAGGGGAAGGCTACACCTTC.